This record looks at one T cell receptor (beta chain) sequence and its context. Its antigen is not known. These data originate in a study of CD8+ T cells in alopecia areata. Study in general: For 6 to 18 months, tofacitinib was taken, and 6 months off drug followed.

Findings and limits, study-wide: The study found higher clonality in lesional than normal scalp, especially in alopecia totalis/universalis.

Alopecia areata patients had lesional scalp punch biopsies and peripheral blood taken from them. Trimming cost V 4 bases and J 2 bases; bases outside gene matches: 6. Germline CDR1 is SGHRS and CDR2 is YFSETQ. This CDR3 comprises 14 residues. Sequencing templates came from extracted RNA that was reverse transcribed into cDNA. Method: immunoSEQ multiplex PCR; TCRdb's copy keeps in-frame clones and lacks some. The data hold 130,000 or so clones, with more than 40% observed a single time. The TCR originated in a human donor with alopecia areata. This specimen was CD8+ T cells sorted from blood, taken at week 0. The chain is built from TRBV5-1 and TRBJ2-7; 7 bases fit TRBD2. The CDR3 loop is CASSLLAETYEQYF. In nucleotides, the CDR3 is TGCGCCAGCAGCCTCCTAGCGGAGACCTACGAGCAGTACTTC. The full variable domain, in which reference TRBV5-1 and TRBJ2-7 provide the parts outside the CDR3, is KAGVTQTPRYLIKTRGQQVTLSCSPISGHRSVSWYQQTPGQGLQFLFEYFSETQRNKGNFPGRFSGRQFSNSRSEMNVSTLELGDSALYLCASSLLAETYEQYFGPGTRLTVT.